Sequencing of this T cell receptor (beta chain) was carried out in a study of cytomegalovirus exposure and HLA in healthy donors. V was clipped by 7 bases and J by 0 bases, with 17 bases between them. The germline gives CDR1 SGHRS, CDR2 YFSETQ. The CDR3 consists of 16 residues. The table came from immunoSEQ multiplex PCR; TCRdb's copy has only in-frame clones and leaves some out. Of about 130,000 clones in the sample, about 87% were seen once. The material sequenced was PBMCs. The chain joins TRBV5-1 to TRBJ2-1, with a weak D call TRBD1 (5 bases). The clonotype comes from a woman aged 25 to 39 in good health and CMV-seropositive. The CDR3 here is CASASGGAVSYNEQFF. CDR3 nucleotide sequence: TGCGCCAGCGCCTCGGGTGGGGCGGTCTCCTACAATGAGCAGTTCTTC.